This TCR beta chain emerged from a study of control samples from healthy donors and cancer patients. This clone has just a few counts. The repertoire was sequenced with immunoSEQ multiplex PCR; TCRdb's copy has only in-frame clones and lacks some. The repertoire holds fewer than 4,500 clones, with around 77% as singletons. After removal of 2 bases from V and 6 bases from J, the junction contained 5 bases not matched to a gene. Germline V gene data show CDR1 as GTSNPN and CDR2 as SVGIG (reference sequence). This CDR3 spans 13 amino acids. The receptor was derived from a female donor with melanoma. This sequence joins TRBV30 and TRBJ2-7; 9 bases line up with TRBD2. Sequences were obtained from formalin-fixed, paraffin-embedded tissue. This CDR3 reads CAWSIAGVPEQYF. CDR3 nucleotides: TGTGCCTGGAGTATAGCGGGAGTACCCGAGCAGTACTTC.